Listed below are T cell receptor beta chains from one sample, sequenced in a study of cytomegalovirus exposure and HLA in healthy donors. TCRdb keeps only in-frame clones here, not all; method: immunoSEQ multiplex PCR. This table has over 110,000 clones, more than 75% appearing once. Sequenced: PBMCs. The receptors were gathered from a man aged 18 to 29 in good health and CMV-seropositive. Both conserved end residues are trimmed from each CDR3. Rows give clone size only sometimes, using once, few, many, or a class for an expanded clone.

TRBV5-5,12,-,ASSLVASLETQY
TRBV2,13,-,ASSRWTSEQETQY
TRBV5-1,14,-,ASSLAAGSVDYGYT
TRBV29-1,11,-,SVGGDRAEKLF
TRBV11-2,14,-,ASSSGQGRTNEKLF
TRBV7-9,11,-,ASSLAIYYEQF
TRBV5-4,14,-,ASSSLGQGGLSEQY
TRBV29-1,10,-,SAGHAGTEAF
TRBV15,13,-,ATSLFRDSSYEQY
TRBV4-1,13,-,ASSQEGTGDQPQH
TRBV18,12,-,ASSPVQGPYEQY
TRBV30,13,-,AWSGGAASNQPQH
TRBV19,13,-,ASSAGQAADTEAF
TRBV6-5,12,-,ASSDRVRGTEAF
TRBV30,8,-,AWNRREAF
TRBV7-2,12,-,ASSLTGTNYGYT
TRBV4-2,13,-,ASSQDSGGYNEQF
TRBV7-8,14,-,ASSLEVLGQGYEQY
TRBV27,15,once,ASSKTLVGVGPETQY
TRBV7-3,16,-,ASSPSGREPLRADTQY
TRBV6-4,14,-,ASSDRGLAGGETQY
TRBV5-4,12,-,ASSSLQGGDEQY
TRBV29-1,11,-,SVAKRWNTEAF
TRBV11-3,12,-,ASSPRGGKEKLF
TRBV10-3,12,-,AISEGRERGEQY
TRBV5-1,13,few,ASSSTGGYGSPLH
TRBV29-1,11,-,SARQGGTYEQY
TRBV10-2,10,-,ASSNRDREAF
TRBV7-9,13,-,ASSFGQGVGIPLH
TRBV11-2,10,once,ASSSGWTEAF
TRBV5-6,12,-,ASSLQATKFTLH
TRBV9,12,-,ASSVRGSVDEQF
TRBV19,13,-,ASRAGTGGLHEQF
TRBV25-1,15,once,ASSEGDRGLGHTEAF
TRBV6-6,13,once,ASSYSGERPDTQY
TRBV10-3,12,-,AISFPGGQKTQY
TRBV29-1,11,-,SVGDSSNQPQH
TRBV5-5,13,many,ASSFDRDLNYGYT
TRBV10-3,10,-,AIGTSNTEAF
TRBV27,13,-,ASSPGTGGSDTQY
TRBV6-5,13,once,ASSLGLAGGGELF
TRBV5-4,13,few,ASSPGQGSNSPLH
TRBV18,14,once,ASSPIGQGQSYGYT
TRBV29-1,10,-,SVVDRTDTQY
TRBV19,17,-,ASTPPTAEELYSNQPQH
TRBV5-6,11,-,ASSRWTGYEQY
TRBV7-2,13,-,ASSLVPGQGSEQY
TRBV9,12,-,ASSSTGDSREAF
TRBV12-1,16,once,ASSFVGLAGGPLYEQY
TRBV10-3,13,once,ATQRSQGSDSPLH
TRBV6-6,14,once,ASSYRTDPTYNEQF
TRBV5-5,11,-,ASSLNSNQPQH
TRBV16,11,few,ASSQSRAGELF
TRBV11-2,13,-,ASNSLEGQLAGYT
TRBV10-2,10,-,ASSFAGNEQF